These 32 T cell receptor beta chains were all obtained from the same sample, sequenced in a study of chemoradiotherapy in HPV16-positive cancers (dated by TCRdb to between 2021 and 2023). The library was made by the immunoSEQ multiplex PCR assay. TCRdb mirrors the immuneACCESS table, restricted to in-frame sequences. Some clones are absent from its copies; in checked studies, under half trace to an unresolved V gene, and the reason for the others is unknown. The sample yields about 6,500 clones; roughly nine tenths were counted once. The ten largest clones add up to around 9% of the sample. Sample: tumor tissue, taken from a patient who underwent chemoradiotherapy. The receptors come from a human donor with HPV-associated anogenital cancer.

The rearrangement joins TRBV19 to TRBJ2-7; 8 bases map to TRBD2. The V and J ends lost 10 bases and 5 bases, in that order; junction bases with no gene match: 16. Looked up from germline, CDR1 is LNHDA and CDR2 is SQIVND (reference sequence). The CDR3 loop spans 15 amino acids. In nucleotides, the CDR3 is TGTGCCATAGATGGGCGGGAGGAGGGAGGGGACGAGCAGTACTTC. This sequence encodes CAIDGREEGGDEQYF.

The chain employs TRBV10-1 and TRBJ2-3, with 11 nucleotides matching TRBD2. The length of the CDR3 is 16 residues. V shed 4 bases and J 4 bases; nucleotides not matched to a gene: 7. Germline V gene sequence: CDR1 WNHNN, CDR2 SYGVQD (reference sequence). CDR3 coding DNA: TGCGCCAGCAGTGTGGATAGCGGGAGGGCCTCAGATACGCAGTATTTT. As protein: CASSVDSGRASDTQYF.

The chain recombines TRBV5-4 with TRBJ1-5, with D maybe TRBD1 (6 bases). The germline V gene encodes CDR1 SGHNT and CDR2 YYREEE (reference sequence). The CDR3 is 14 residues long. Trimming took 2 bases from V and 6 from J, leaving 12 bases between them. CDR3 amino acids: CASSLAGVGQPQHF. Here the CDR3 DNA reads TGTGCCAGCAGCTTAGCAGGGGTGGGTCAGCCCCAGCATTTT.

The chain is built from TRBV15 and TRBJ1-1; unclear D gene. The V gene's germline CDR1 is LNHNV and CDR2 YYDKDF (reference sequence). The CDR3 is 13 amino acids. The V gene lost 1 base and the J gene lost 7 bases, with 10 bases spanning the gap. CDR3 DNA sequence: TGTGCCACCAGCAGAGGATCGGCGATTGAAGCTTTCTTT. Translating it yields CATSRGSAIEAFF.

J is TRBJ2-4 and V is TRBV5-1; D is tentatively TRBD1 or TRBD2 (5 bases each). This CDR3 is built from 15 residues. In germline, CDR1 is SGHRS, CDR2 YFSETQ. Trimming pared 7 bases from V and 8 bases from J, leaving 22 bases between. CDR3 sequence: CASGGLTVGEHIQYF. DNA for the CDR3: TGCGCCAGCGGCGGGCTTACAGTGGGGGAGCACATTCAGTACTTC.

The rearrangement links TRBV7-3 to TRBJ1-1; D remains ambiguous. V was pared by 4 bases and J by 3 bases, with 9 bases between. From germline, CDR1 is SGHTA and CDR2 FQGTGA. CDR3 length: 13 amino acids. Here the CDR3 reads CASSSGSYTEAFF. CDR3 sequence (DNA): TGTGCCAGCAGCTCAGGTTCCTACACTGAAGCTTTCTTT.

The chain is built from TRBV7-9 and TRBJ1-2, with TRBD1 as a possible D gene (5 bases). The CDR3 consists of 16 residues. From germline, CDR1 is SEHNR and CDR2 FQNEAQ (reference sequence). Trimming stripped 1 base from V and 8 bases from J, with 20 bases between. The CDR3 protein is CASSLGVGPRWGGYTF. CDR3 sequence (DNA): TGTGCCAGCAGCTTAGGAGTAGGGCCTCGCTGGGGCGGCTACACCTTC.

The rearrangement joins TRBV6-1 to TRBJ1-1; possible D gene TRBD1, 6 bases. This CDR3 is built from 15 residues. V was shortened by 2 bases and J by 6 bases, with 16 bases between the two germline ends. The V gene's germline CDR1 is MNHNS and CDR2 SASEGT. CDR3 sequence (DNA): TGTGCCAGCAGTGAAAATGGGGGCTTCCAGGCTGAAGCTTTCTTT. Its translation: CASSENGGFQAEAFF.

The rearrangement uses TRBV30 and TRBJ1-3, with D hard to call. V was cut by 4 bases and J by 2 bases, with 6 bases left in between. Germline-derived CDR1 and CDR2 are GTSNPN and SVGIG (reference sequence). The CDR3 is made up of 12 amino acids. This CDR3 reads CAWKRAGNTIYF. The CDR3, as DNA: TGTGCCTGGAAGAGAGCTGGAAACACCATATATTTT.

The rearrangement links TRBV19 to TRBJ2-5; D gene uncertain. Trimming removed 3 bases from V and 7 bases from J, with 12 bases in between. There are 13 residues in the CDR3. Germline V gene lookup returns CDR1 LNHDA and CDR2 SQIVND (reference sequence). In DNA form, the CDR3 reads TGTGCCAGTAGTATGTACCCCCTTGGGACCCAGTACTTC. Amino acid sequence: CASSMYPLGTQYF.

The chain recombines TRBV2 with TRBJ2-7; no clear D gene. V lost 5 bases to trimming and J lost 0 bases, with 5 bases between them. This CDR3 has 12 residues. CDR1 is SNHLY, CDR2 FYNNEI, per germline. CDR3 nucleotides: TGTGCCAGCAGTTGGAGCTCCTACGAGCAGTACTTC. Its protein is CASSWSSYEQYF.

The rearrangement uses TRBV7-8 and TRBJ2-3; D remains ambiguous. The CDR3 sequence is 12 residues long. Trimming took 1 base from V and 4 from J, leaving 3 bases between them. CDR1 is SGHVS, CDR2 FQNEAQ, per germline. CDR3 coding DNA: TGTGCCAGCAGCTTAGGCGCAGATACGCAGTATTTT. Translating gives CASSLGADTQYF.

Written as DNA, the CDR3 is TGCGCCAGCAGCTTGGAGACAGGGAACGGAAACACCATATATTTT. Translating gives CASSLETGNGNTIYF. This chain connects TRBV5-1 to TRBJ1-3; 7 bases align to TRBD1. J gave up 4 bases and V 0 bases, and 4 bases lay outside the gene matches. Germline V gives CDR1 SGHRS, CDR2 YFSETQ. The CDR3 runs 15 residues. Full variable domain (missing parts from reference TRBV5-1 and TRBJ1-3): KAGVTQTPRYLIKTRGQQVTLSCSPISGHRSVSWYQQTPGQGLQFLFEYFSETQRNKGNFPGRFSGRQFSNSRSEMNVSTLELGDSALYLCASSLETGNGNTIYFGEGSWLTVV.

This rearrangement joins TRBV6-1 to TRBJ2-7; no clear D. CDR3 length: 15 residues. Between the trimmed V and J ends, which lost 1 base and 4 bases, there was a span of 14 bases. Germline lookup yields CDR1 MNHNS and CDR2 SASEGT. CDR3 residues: CASSEGLSLGYEQYF. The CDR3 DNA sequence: TGTGCCAGCAGTGAAGGTCTATCCTTGGGTTACGAGCAGTACTTC.

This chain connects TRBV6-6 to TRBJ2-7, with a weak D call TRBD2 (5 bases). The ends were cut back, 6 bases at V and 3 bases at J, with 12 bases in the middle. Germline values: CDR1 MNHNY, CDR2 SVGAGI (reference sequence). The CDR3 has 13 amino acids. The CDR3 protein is CASRGSTNYEQYF. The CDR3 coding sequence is TGTGCCAGCAGAGGGAGTACCAACTACGAGCAGTACTTC.

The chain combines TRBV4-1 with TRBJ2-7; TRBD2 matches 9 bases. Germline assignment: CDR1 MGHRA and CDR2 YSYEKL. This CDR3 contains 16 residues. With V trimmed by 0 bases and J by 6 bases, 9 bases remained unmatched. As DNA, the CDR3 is TGCGCCAGCAGCCAAGACCAAATGGGACTAGCATCCGAGCAGTACTTC. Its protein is CASSQDQMGLASEQYF.

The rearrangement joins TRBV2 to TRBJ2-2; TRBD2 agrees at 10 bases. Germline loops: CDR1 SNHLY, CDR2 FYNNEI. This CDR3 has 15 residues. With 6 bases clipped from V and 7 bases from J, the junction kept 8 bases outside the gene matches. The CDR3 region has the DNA TGTGCCAGCAGAACACTGGGACTAGCGCACGGGGAGCTGTTTTTT. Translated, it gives CASRTLGLAHGELFF.

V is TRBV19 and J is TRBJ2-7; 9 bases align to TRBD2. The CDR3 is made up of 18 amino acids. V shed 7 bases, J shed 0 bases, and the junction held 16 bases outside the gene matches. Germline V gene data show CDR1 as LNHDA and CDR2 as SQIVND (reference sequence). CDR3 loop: CASTLGSSGELDSYEQYF. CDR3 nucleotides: TGTGCCAGTACCCTGGGGTCTAGCGGGGAACTAGACTCCTACGAGCAGTACTTC. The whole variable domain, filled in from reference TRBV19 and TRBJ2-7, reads DGGITQSPKYLFRKEGQNVTLSCEQNLNHDAMYWYRQDPGQGLRLIYYSQIVNDFQKGDIAEGYSVSREKKESFPLTVTSAQKNPTAFYLCASTLGSSGELDSYEQYFGPGTRLTVT.

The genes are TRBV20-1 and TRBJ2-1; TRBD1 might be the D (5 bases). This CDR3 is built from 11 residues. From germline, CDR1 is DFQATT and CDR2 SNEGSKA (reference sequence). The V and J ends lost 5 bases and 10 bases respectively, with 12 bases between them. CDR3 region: CSALLKGEQFF. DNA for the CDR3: TGCAGTGCTTTGTTAAAGGGGGAGCAGTTCTTC.

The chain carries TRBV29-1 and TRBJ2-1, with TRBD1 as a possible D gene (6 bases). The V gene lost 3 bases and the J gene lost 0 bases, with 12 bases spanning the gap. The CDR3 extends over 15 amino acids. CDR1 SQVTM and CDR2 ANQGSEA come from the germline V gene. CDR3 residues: CSVDTDRSSYNEQFF. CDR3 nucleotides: TGCAGCGTTGACACTGACAGGAGCTCCTACAATGAGCAGTTCTTC.

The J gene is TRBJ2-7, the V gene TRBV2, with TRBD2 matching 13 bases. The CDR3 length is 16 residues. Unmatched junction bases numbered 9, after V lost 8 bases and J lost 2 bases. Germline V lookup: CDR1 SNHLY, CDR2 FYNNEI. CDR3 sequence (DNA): TGTGCCAGCGCCCGGACTAGCGGGAGTACCGCCTACGAGCAGTACTTC. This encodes CASARTSGSTAYEQYF. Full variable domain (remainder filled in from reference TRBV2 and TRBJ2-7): EPEVTQTPSHQVTQMGQEVILRCVPISNHLYFYWYRQILGQKVEFLVSFYNNEISEKSEIFDDQFSVERPDGSNFTLKIRSTKLEDSAMYFCASARTSGSTAYEQYFGPGTRLTVT.

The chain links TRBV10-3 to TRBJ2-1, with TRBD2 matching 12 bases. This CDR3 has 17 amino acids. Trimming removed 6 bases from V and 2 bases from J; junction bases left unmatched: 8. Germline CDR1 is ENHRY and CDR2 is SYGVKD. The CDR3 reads CAIRTGLAGFAYNEQFF. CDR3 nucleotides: TGTGCCATCAGAACGGGACTAGCGGGCTTCGCCTACAATGAGCAGTTCTTC.

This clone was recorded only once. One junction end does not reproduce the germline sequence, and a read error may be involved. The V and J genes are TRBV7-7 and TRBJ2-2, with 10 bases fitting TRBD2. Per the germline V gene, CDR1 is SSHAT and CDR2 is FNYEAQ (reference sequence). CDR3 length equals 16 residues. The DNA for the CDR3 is TGTGCTAGCAGCCCCCGGGCTAGCGGGAGTACCGGGGAGCTGTTTTTT. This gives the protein CASSPRASGSTGELFF.

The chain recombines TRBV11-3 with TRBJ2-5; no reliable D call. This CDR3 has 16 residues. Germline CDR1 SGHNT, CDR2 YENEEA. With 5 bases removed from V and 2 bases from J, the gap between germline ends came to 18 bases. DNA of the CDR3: TGTGCCAGCAGCATCCCCCTGGGCACCAGACAAGAGACCCAGTACTTC. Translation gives CASSIPLGTRQETQYF.

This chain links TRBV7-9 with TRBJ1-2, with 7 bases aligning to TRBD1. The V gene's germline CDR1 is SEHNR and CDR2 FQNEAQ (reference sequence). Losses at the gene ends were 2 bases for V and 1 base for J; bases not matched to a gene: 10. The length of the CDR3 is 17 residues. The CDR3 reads CASSLPHGQALNYGYTF. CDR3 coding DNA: TGTGCCAGCAGCTTACCCCACGGACAGGCCCTTAACTATGGCTACACCTTC.

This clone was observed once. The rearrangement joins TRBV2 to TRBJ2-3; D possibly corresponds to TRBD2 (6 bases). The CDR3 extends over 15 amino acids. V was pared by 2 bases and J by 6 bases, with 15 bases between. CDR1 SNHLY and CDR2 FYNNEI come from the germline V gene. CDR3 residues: CASSEQPGAGDTQYF. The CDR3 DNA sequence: TGTGCCAGCAGTGAACAACCGGGAGCAGGGGATACGCAGTATTTT. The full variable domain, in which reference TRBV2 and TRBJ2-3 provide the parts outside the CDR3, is EPEVTQTPSHQVTQMGQEVILRCVPISNHLYFYWYRQILGQKVEFLVSFYNNEISEKSEIFDDQFSVERPDGSNFTLKIRSTKLEDSAMYFCASSEQPGAGDTQYFGPGTRLTVL.

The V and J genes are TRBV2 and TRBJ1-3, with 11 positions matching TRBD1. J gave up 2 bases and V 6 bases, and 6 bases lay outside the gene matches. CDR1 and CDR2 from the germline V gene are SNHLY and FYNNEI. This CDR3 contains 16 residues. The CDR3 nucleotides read TGTGCCAGCAGGGATCCGGGACAGGGGGCTGGAAACACCATATATTTT. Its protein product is CASRDPGQGAGNTIYF.

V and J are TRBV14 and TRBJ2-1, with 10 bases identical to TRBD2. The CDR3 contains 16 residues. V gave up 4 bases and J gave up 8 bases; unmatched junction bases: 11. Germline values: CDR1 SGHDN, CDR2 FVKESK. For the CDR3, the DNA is TGTGCCAGCAGCCTATTTCTAGCGGGAGTTAGTGATGAGCAGTTCTTC. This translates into CASSLFLAGVSDEQFF.

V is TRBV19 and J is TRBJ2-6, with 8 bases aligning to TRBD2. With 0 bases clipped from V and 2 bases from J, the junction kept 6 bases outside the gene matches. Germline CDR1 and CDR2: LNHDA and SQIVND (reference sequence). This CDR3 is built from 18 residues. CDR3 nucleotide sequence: TGTGCCAGTAGTATAGAGAAGGGAGCGGGAGCTGGGGCCAACGTCCTGACTTTC. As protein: CASSIEKGAGAGANVLTF.

The CDR3 reads CASSQGGGPNEQFF. The CDR3, as DNA: TGTGCCAGCAGCCAAGGCGGAGGGCCGAATGAGCAGTTCTTC. The chain combines TRBV4-2 with TRBJ2-1, with D perhaps matching TRBD2 (6 bases). V lost 1 base, J lost 7 bases, and 11 bases lay in between. The CDR3 spans 14 residues. Germline V gene data show CDR1 as LGHNA and CDR2 as YNFKEQ.

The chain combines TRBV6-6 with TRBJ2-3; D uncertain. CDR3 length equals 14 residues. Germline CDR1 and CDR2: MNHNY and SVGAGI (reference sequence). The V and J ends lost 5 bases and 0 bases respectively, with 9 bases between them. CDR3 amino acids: CASSPGPSTDTQYF. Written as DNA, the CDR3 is TGTGCCAGCAGTCCAGGACCTAGCACAGATACGCAGTATTTT.

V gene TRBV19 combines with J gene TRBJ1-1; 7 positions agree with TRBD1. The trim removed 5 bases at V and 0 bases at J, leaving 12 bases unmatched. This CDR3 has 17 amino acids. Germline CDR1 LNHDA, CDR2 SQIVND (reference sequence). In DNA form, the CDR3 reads TGTGCCAGTAGTGGGCGACAGGGCAATTTCATGAACACTGAAGCTTTCTTT. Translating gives CASSGRQGNFMNTEAFF.